This T cell receptor (beta chain) comes out of a study of T-cell memory formation after mild COVID-19. Study conclusions and caveats: Clones shrinking from day 15 to 85 showed even CD4/CD8 mixes; later expanders tilted CD4+.

TCRdb reanalysed the 5' RACE reads using MiXCR and keeps one entry per CDR3 protein. The sample includes some 320,000 distinct CDR3 sequences, roughly an eighth of them seen just once. CDR3 length equals 15 residues. J lost 3 bases, V lost 6 bases, and 8 bases had no gene match. As to this clonotype: Its cognate antigen is unknown.

V gene TRBV12-3 or TRBV12-4 combines with J gene TRBJ2-3, with TRBD1 matching over 8 bases. The source is a man aged 18-30 years who had mild COVID-19 (a few samples of this study predate the infection). Cell type and time point are not known. Sequenced input: PBMCs or a T cell subset sorted from them (not recorded which). In DNA, the CDR3 is TGTGCCAGCAGCACAAGGACAGGGAGGACAGATACGCAGTATTTT. This codes for CASSTRTGRTDTQYF.